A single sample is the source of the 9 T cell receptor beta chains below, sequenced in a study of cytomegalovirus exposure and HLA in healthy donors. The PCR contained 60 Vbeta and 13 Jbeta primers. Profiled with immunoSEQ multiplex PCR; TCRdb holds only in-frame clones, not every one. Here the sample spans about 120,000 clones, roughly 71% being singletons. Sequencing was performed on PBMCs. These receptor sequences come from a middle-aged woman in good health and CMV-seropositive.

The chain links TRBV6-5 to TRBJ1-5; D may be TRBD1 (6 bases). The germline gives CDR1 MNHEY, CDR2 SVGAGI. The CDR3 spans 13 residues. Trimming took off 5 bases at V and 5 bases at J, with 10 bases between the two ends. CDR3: CASSTGNHQPQHF. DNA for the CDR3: TGTGCCAGCAGTACAGGGAATCATCAGCCCCAGCATTTT.

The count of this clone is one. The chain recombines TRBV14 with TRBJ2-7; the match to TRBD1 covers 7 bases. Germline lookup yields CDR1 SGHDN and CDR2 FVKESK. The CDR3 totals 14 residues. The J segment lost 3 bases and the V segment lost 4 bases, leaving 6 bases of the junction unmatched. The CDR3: CASSPLGTDYEQYF. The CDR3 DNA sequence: TGTGCCAGCAGCCCGCTCGGGACAGACTACGAGCAGTACTTC. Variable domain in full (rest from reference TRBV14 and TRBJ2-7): EAGVTQFPSHSVIEKGQTVTLRCDPISGHDNLYWYRRVMGKEIKFLLHFVKESKQDESGMPNNRFLAERTGGTYSTLKVQPAELEDSGVYFCASSPLGTDYEQYFGPGTRLTVT.

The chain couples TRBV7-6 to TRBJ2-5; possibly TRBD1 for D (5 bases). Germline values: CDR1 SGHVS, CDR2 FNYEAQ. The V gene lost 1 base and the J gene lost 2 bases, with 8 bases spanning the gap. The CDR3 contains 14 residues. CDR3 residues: CASSLDRLQETQYF. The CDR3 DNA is TGTGCCAGCAGCTTAGACAGGTTACAAGAGACCCAGTACTTC.

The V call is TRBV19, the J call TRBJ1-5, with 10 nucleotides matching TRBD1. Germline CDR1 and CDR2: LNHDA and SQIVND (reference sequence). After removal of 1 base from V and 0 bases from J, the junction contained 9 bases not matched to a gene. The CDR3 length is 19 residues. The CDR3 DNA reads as TGTGCCAGTAGTATAGTAGGCGGACAGGGGGGGTATAGCAATCAGCCCCAGCATTTT. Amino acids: CASSIVGGQGGYSNQPQHF. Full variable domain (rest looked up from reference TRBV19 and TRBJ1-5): DGGITQSPKYLFRKEGQNVTLSCEQNLNHDAMYWYRQDPGQGLRLIYYSQIVNDFQKGDIAEGYSVSREKKESFPLTVTSAQKNPTAFYLCASSIVGGQGGYSNQPQHFGDGTRLSIL.

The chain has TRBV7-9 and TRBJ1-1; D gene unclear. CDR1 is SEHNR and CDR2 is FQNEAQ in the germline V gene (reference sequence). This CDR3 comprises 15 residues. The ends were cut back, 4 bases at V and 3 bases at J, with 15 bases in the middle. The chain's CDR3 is CASSSGGSRDTEAFF. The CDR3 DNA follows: TGTGCCAGCAGCTCCGGAGGATCCCGGGACACTGAAGCTTTCTTT.

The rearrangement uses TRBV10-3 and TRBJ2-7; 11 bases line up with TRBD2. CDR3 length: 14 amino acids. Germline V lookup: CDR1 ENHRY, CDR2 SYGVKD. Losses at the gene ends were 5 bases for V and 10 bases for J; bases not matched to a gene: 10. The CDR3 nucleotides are TGTGCCATCAGTAGGGTAGCGGGAGGGATAGATCAGTACTTC. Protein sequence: CAISRVAGGIDQYF.

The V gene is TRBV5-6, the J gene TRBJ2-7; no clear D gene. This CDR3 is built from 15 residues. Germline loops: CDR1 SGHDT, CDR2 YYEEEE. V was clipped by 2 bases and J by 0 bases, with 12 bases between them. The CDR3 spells CASSFSQINSYEQYF. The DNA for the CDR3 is TGTGCCAGCAGCTTCTCACAAATCAACTCCTACGAGCAGTACTTC.

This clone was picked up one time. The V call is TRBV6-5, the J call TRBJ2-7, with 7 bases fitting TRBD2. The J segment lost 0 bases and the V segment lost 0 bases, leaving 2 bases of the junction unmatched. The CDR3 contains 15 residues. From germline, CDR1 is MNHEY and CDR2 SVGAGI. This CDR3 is CASSYSGRSSYEQYF. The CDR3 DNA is TGTGCCAGCAGTTACTCCGGGAGGAGCTCCTACGAGCAGTACTTC.

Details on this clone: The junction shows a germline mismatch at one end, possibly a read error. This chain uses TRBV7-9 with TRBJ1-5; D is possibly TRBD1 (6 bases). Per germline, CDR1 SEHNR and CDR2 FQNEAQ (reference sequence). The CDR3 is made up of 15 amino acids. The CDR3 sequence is CSSSLGGGTNQPQHF. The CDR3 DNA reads TGTTCCAGCAGCTTAGGGGGGGGGACCAATCAGCCCCAGCATTTT.